A selection of T cell receptor beta chains follows, all from one sample in a study of T cell responses to AZD1222 COVID-19 vaccine. Repertoires were generated with immunoSEQ multiplex PCR, while TCRdb's copy carries only in-frame clones and drops some. The sample records about 84,000 clones, around 83% being singletons. Sequencing was performed on peripheral blood, taken 28 days after the second AZD1222 dose. The receptor source for this set is an adult who received the AZD1222 COVID-19 vaccine. The CDR3 runs from the conserved cysteine through the conserved F or W. D genes are given only for firm matches. Clone size is stated in some rows and not others, as once, few, many or a class when expanded.

d_call	v_call	clone_size	j_call	cdr3_nt	cdr3_aa
NA	TRBV7-2	NA	TRBJ2-7	TGTGCCAGCAGCTTCCAGGGGGGGTACTACGAGCAGTACTTC	CASSFQGGYYEQYF
TRBD1	TRBV5-1	NA	TRBJ1-6	TGCGCCAGCAGCCCGACAGGGAGTAATTCACCCCTCCACTTT	CASSPTGSNSPLHF
NA	TRBV4-3	NA	TRBJ1-2	TGCGCCAGCAGCCAAGATCTTGGGACCGCCACCTCCGGCTACACCTTC	CASSQDLGTATSGYTF
TRBD1	TRBV28	few	TRBJ1-5	TGTGCCAGCAAAACAGGGGAGAATCAGCCCCAGCATTTT	CASKTGENQPQHF
NA	TRBV18	NA	TRBJ2-5	TGTGCCAGCTCACCAAGGTCTCAAGAGACCCAGTACTTC	CASSPRSQETQYF
NA	TRBV4-1	NA	TRBJ2-7	TGCGCCAGCAGCCAAGTGTCCGAAATGTACGAGCAGTACTTC	CASSQVSEMYEQYF
NA	TRBV10-3	once	TRBJ2-3	TGTGCCATCGGTGGGGGCCTCTTGGGGGCAGATACGCAGTATTTT	CAIGGGLLGADTQYF
TRBD2	TRBV7-9	NA	TRBJ2-3	TGTGCCAGCAGCTTAGCGAGCGGGGGGTCAGATACGCAGTATTTT	CASSLASGGSDTQYF
TRBD1	TRBV19	few	TRBJ1-4	TGTGCCAGTAGACCCGGGACAGGGTATGAAAAACTGTTTTTT	CASRPGTGYEKLFF
NA	TRBV12-3/TRBV12-4	NA	TRBJ1-2	TGTGCCAGCAGTTTAGGTGGATTCGGCTACACCTTC	CASSLGGFGYTF
NA	TRBV28	NA	TRBJ2-7	TGTGCCAGCACCCAGGGCCGGGGGCGATACGAGCAGTACTTC	CASTQGRGRYEQYF
TRBD1	TRBV27	NA	TRBJ1-3	TGTGCCAGCAGTCGACAGGGGGGCGGAAACACCATATATTTT	CASSRQGGGNTIYF
NA	TRBV21-1	NA	TRBJ2-3	TGTGCCAGGGGAAAAGGGAGGGAGAGGGACGGCACAGATACGCAGTATTTT	CARGKGRERDGTDTQYF
TRBD2	TRBV5-1	NA	TRBJ2-1	TGCGCCAGCAGCCTGGCGCCTAGCGGGGGATACAATGAGCAGTTCTTC	CASSLAPSGGYNEQFF
NA	TRBV4-2	NA	TRBJ1-2	TGTGCCAGCAGCCAAGACGCAGGGGCCTATGGCTACACCTTC	CASSQDAGAYGYTF
NA	TRBV15	NA	TRBJ2-7	TGTGCCACCAGCAGAGATTCTAGCGCTCTCGGGGGGCAGTACTTC	CATSRDSSALGGQYF
TRBD1	TRBV10-2	NA	TRBJ1-3	TGCGCCAGCAGTTCGACCGGGACAGGGAGCACTGGAAACACCATATATTTT	CASSSTGTGSTGNTIYF
TRBD1	TRBV28	once	TRBJ1-4	TGTGCCAGCATCACCGGGACAGGGGTCTGGGCGAACGAAAAACTGTTTTTT	CASITGTGVWANEKLFF
NA	TRBV4-1	NA	TRBJ1-5	TGCGCCAGCAGCCAAGGGGGCGTTAGGGAAGGATTCAATCAGCCCCAGCATTTT	CASSQGGVREGFNQPQHF
TRBD2	TRBV28	few	TRBJ2-7	TGTGCCAGCAGCCCGGGACTAGCGGTCTACGAGCAGTACTTC	CASSPGLAVYEQYF
NA	TRBV5-1	NA	TRBJ2-5	TGCGCCAGCAGCTTGGTGCCTACTGGGAAGGAGACCCAGTACTTC	CASSLVPTGKETQYF
TRBD2	TRBV10-1	NA	TRBJ2-3	TGCGCCAGCAGTGAGCCCGGACTAGTCGGATTGGATACGCAGTATTTT	CASSEPGLVGLDTQYF
NA	TRBV6-8	NA	TRBJ1-6	TGTGCCAGCAGTCCCCCAGCCCAGGTGCTAAGCTCCTATAATTCACCCCTCCACTTT	CASSPPAQVLSSYNSPLHF
NA	TRBV19	NA	TRBJ2-3	TGTGCCGGCTCCCGACAGGGACTAGTGACAGATACGCAGTATTTT	CAGSRQGLVTDTQYF
NA	TRBV18	few	TRBJ2-7	TGTGCCAGCTCCCCCTCAGGACCCCCAGTCGAGCAGTACTTC	CASSPSGPPVEQYF
TRBD1	TRBV10-3	NA	TRBJ1-2	TGTGCCATCAGTGCGACAGGGAAAGACTATGGCTACACCTTC	CAISATGKDYGYTF
TRBD1	TRBV30	NA	TRBJ1-2	TGTGCCTGGAGGCCCCGGGACAGGGGAGGATATGGCTACACCTTC	CAWRPRDRGGYGYTF
TRBD1	TRBV5-1	once	TRBJ1-4	TGCGCCAGCAGCGGACAGGGTAGAGATGAAAAACTGTTTTTT	CASSGQGRDEKLFF
NA	TRBV30	once	TRBJ2-1	TGTGCCTGGGATGAGATGGGGCACGAGCAGTTCTTC	CAWDEMGHEQFF
TRBD1	TRBV18	NA	TRBJ1-2	TGTGCCAGCTCTAGGGGACAGGGGACGGCTAACTATGGCTACACCTTC	CASSRGQGTANYGYTF
TRBD1	TRBV18	NA	TRBJ1-3	TGTGCCAGCTCACCACGAGCCGGGACAGAGGGAAACACCATATATTTT	CASSPRAGTEGNTIYF
NA	TRBV6-2/TRBV6-3	NA	TRBJ1-5	TGTGCCAGCAGTTGGGACACCCGCAATCAGCCCCAGCATTTT	CASSWDTRNQPQHF
TRBD2	TRBV7-2	NA	TRBJ2-7	TGTGCCAGCAGCTTAAGGCCCCCGGGACTAGCAGCCACCGAGCAGTACTTC	CASSLRPPGLAATEQYF
TRBD1	TRBV19	NA	TRBJ2-7	TGTGCCAGTAGTATGTACGGGACAGCGTCCTACGAGCAGTACTTC	CASSMYGTASYEQYF
NA	TRBV6-5	NA	TRBJ2-3	TGTGCCAGCAGTACTTGGGCAGCGTACACAGATACGCAGTATTTT	CASSTWAAYTDTQYF
TRBD2	TRBV10-2	NA	TRBJ2-1	TGCGCCAGCAGTGGGACTAGCGGGGCCAATGAGCAGTTCTTC	CASSGTSGANEQFF
TRBD2	TRBV3-1/TRBV3-2	NA	TRBJ2-1	TGTGCCAGCAGCCAAGTGAGGGCTAGCGGGAGTCGAAATGAGCAGTTCTTC	CASSQVRASGSRNEQFF
NA	TRBV7-3	NA	TRBJ1-1	TGTGCCAGCAGCTTAACCAGAGACACTGAAGCTTTCTTT	CASSLTRDTEAFF
TRBD1	TRBV19	few	TRBJ1-2	TGTGCCAGTAGCCCGGCAGGACAGGGGGCGGCTAACTATGGCTACACCTTC	CASSPAGQGAANYGYTF
TRBD2	TRBV4-2	NA	TRBJ2-1	TGTGCCAGCAGCCAACTAGCGGGAGCTAATGAGCAGTTCTTC	CASSQLAGANEQFF
TRBD1	TRBV19	NA	TRBJ1-5	TGTGCCAGTAGTATTCTTACAGGGGGCAATCAGCCCCAGCATTTT	CASSILTGGNQPQHF
NA	TRBV15	once	TRBJ2-7	TGTGCCACCAGCAGAGAAGGGCTTGGCTACGAGCAGTACTTC	CATSREGLGYEQYF
NA	TRBV5-1	NA	TRBJ1-1	TGCGCCAGCAGAGGGGCCTACACTGAAGCTTTCTTT	CASRGAYTEAFF
TRBD1	TRBV11-3	NA	TRBJ2-3	TGTGCCAGCAGCCCAAGACAGGGATCGGCAGATACGCAGTATTTT	CASSPRQGSADTQYF
NA	TRBV4-1	NA	TRBJ1-4	TGCGCCAGCAGCCAAGCGGGACACTGGGTAGCTTTTGAAAAACTGTTTTTT	CASSQAGHWVAFEKLFF
NA	TRBV28	NA	TRBJ1-1	TGTGCCAGCAACCTAGGGTCTCAGGGGAGTTGGAGGAACACTGAAGCTTTCTTT	CASNLGSQGSWRNTEAFF
NA	TRBV28	NA	TRBJ2-7	TGTGCCAGCAGTCACAGACTATCAAGGGATCGAGACTACGAGCAGTACTTC	CASSHRLSRDRDYEQYF
TRBD1	TRBV27	NA	TRBJ1-2	TGTGCCAGCAGTTTACTAAGGGACAGGGTGAAGGGCTACACCTTC	CASSLLRDRVKGYTF
NA	TRBV5-5	NA	TRBJ1-5	TGTGCCAGCAGCTTACGGGGAGTCAACAGCAATCAGCCCCAGCATTTT	CASSLRGVNSNQPQHF
NA	TRBV6-5	NA	TRBJ2-3	TGTGCCAGCAGGCCATTATTTATGGGGGATACGCAGTATTTT	CASRPLFMGDTQYF
TRBD1	TRBV29-1	once	TRBJ2-7	TGCAGCGCACACCCACCGGGACAGGGCGACGAGCAGTACTTC	CSAHPPGQGDEQYF
NA	TRBV5-6	few	TRBJ2-7	TGTGCCAGCAGAATAGGACTCCACTCCCCCTACGAGCAGTACTTC	CASRIGLHSPYEQYF
NA	TRBV10-2	NA	TRBJ1-1	TGCGCCAGCAGGGGGGGGCTTGCTGACACTGAAGCTTTCTTT	CASRGGLADTEAFF